One and the same sample provided the 21 T cell receptor beta chains below, sequenced in a study of blood T cell repertoires in COVID-19 (dated by TCRdb to the early 2020s). Preparation of the library involved the immunoSEQ multiplex PCR assay. What TCRdb holds here is the immuneACCESS table cut down to in-frame rearrangements. Part of the clones is not present; checked against another copy, under half of the missing clones reflect an unresolved V gene, and the others are unexplained. This sample holds 180,000 or so clones; roughly 89% were observed only once. The ten largest make up 2% to 2.5% of the sample. Sequenced sample: PBMCs or T cells enriched from blood (not recorded which). The source is a woman aged 40 to 49 with acute COVID-19.

The V call is TRBV15, the J call TRBJ2-5, with 8 bases aligning to TRBD2. This CDR3 has 16 amino acids. Per the germline V gene, CDR1 is LNHNV and CDR2 is YYDKDF (reference sequence). With V trimmed by 3 bases and J by 0 bases, 6 bases remained unmatched. The CDR3 DNA is TGTGCCACCAGCAGGGGTGTACTAGCGGACCAAGAGACCCAGTACTTC. Encoded protein: CATSRGVLADQETQYF.

The chain has TRBV25-1 and TRBJ1-5, with 7 nucleotides matching TRBD1. Trimming cost V 6 bases and J 5 bases; bases outside gene matches: 7. This CDR3 comprises 14 residues. From germline, CDR1 is MGHDK and CDR2 SYGVNS. CDR3 region: CASRASGGDQPQHF. DNA of the CDR3: TGTGCCAGCAGGGCGTCAGGGGGAGATCAGCCCCAGCATTTT.

The gene calls are TRBV12-3 or TRBV12-4 and TRBJ1-5, with D perhaps TRBD1 (5 bases). Trimming removed 5 bases at V and 7 bases at J, with 9 bases between. The CDR3 has 12 residues. This CDR3 reads CASSERGQPQHF. CDR3 DNA sequence: TGTGCCAGCAGTGAAAGGGGCCAGCCCCAGCATTTT.

The chain has TRBV6-5 and TRBJ2-2, with D perhaps TRBD1 (6 bases). Germline assignment: CDR1 MNHEY and CDR2 SVGAGI. V lost 8 bases and J lost 6, with 13 bases in between. This CDR3 is built from 13 residues. CDR3 region: CASLQGMAGELFF. In DNA, the CDR3 is TGTGCCAGCCTACAGGGAATGGCCGGGGAGCTGTTTTTT.

J is TRBJ1-6 and V is TRBV27; tentatively, D is TRBD1 (5 bases). With 4 bases removed from V and 5 bases from J, the gap between germline ends came to 9 bases. CDR1 MNHEY and CDR2 SMNVEV come from the germline V gene (reference sequence). CDR3 length: 14 residues. CDR3 loop: CASSSQENNSPLHF. The DNA of the CDR3 is TGTGCCAGCAGTTCACAGGAAAATAATTCACCCCTCCACTTT.

The chain links TRBV24-1 to TRBJ1-1; no clear D. Germline V gene lookup returns CDR1 KGHDR and CDR2 SFDVKD. Trimming removed 1 base at V and 8 bases at J, with 7 bases between. The CDR3 covers 12 residues. The CDR3 region has the DNA TGTGCCACCAGTGATTTTAACGGGGAAGCTTTCTTT. Translation gives CATSDFNGEAFF.

This clone was picked up one time. The V gene is TRBV5-4, the J gene TRBJ2-7; TRBD1 matches at 9 bases. J was trimmed by 2 bases and V by 4 bases; bases with no gene match: 1. The germline gives CDR1 SGHNT, CDR2 YYREEE (reference sequence). CDR3 length: 13 residues. For the CDR3, the DNA is TGTGCCAGCAGCGGGACAGGGACCTACGAGCAGTACTTC. Its protein product is CASSGTGTYEQYF.

Concerning this clone itself: Distinct nucleotide sequences in the sample also encode this CDR3. The chain combines TRBV7-2 with TRBJ2-5; TRBD1 agrees at 9 bases. The germline CDR1 and CDR2 sequences are SGHTA and FQGNSA. The CDR3 contains 14 residues. V gave up 3 bases and J gave up 4 bases; unmatched junction bases: 3. The CDR3 loop is CASSLAGQGETQYF. The CDR3 coding sequence is TGTGCCAGCAGCTTGGCGGGACAGGGAGAGACCCAGTACTTC.

The chain couples TRBV20-1 to TRBJ2-5; 7 positions match TRBD2. Per the germline V gene, CDR1 is DFQATT and CDR2 is SNEGSKA (reference sequence). V trimming: 3 bases; J trimming: 2 bases; junction bases outside the gene matches: 9. CDR3 size: 15 residues. This CDR3 is CSASRASGQQETQYF. The CDR3 bases are TGCAGTGCTAGTCGGGCTAGCGGCCAACAAGAGACCCAGTACTTC.

The chain couples TRBV11-3 to TRBJ2-1; possible D gene TRBD2, 5 bases. Trimming left V 3 bases short and J 4 bases short, with 10 bases between. The CDR3 is 14 residues long. Germline CDR1 SGHNT, CDR2 YENEEA. CDR3 loop: CASSLDSQYNEQFF. In DNA form, the CDR3 reads TGTGCCAGCAGCTTGGACTCACAATACAATGAGCAGTTCTTC.

The chain employs TRBV6-4 and TRBJ1-4; 9 nucleotides agree with TRBD1. Germline assignment: CDR1 MRHNA and CDR2 SNTAGT. J was trimmed by 1 base and V by 2 bases; bases with no gene match: 5. There are 17 residues in the CDR3. CDR3 coding DNA: TGTGCCAGCAGTGACCCTAAGGACAGGGGAACTAATGAAAAACTGTTTTTT. Translating gives CASSDPKDRGTNEKLFF.

The chain couples TRBV29-1 to TRBJ2-7, with TRBD1 matching 8 bases. The CDR3 has 13 residues. V gave up 6 bases and J gave up 5 bases; unmatched junction bases: 9. The germline V gene has CDR1 SQVTM and CDR2 ANQGSEA. The DNA of the CDR3 is TGCAGCGTCGGACAGGGAGGTAGCCACGAGCAGTACTTC. Protein: CSVGQGGSHEQYF.

In this sample, this clone turned up once. The V and J genes are TRBV12-5 and TRBJ1-5, with D uncertain. In germline, CDR1 is LGHNT, CDR2 FRNRAP. V was clipped by 0 bases and J by 7 bases, with 10 bases between them. This CDR3 is built from 14 residues. CDR3 sequence: CASGLVGREQPQHF. The CDR3 nucleotides read TGTGCTAGTGGTTTGGTAGGCCGGGAACAGCCCCAGCATTTT.

This clone came up once. V is TRBV7-9 and J is TRBJ2-2; 7 positions agree with TRBD1. The CDR3 runs 16 residues. The germline V gene has CDR1 SEHNR and CDR2 FQNEAQ (reference sequence). Trimming cost V 2 bases and J 6 bases; bases outside gene matches: 9. The CDR3 spells CASSLRVTGTPGELFF. CDR3 nucleotide sequence: TGTGCCAGCAGCTTACGTGTGACAGGGACGCCCGGGGAGCTGTTTTTT.

The genes are TRBV5-6 and TRBJ2-5, with 9 nucleotides matching TRBD2. CDR1 is SGHDT and CDR2 is YYEEEE in the germline V gene. The junction had 7 bases not matched to a gene; V was cut back by 0 bases and J by 1 base. The CDR3 totals 17 residues. The chain's CDR3 is CASSLGPSGGRQETQYF. The CDR3 DNA is TGTGCCAGCAGCTTGGGACCGAGCGGGGGGCGCCAAGAGACCCAGTACTTC.

Comments on this clone: Other DNA sequences in the sample encode the same CDR3. The V gene is TRBV7-9, the J gene TRBJ1-1, with TRBD1 identical over 12 bases. The CDR3 totals 15 residues. Germline CDR1 and CDR2: SEHNR and FQNEAQ (reference sequence). After removal of 8 bases from V and 1 base from J, the junction contained 5 bases not matched to a gene. This CDR3 is CASGAGQGANTEAFF. The CDR3 region has the DNA TGTGCCAGCGGGGCGGGACAGGGGGCGAACACTGAAGCTTTCTTT.

The chain combines TRBV7-2 with TRBJ2-7; no clear D. The CDR3 totals 16 residues. V was trimmed by 1 base and J by 0 bases, leaving 13 bases between them. Germline CDR1 reads SGHTA; CDR2 reads FQGNSA. In DNA, the CDR3 is TGTGCCAGCAGCTTAGTGATAGCAAAGAGCTCCTACGAGCAGTACTTC. This sequence encodes CASSLVIAKSSYEQYF.

The CDR3: CAWSMPRINQPQHF. The CDR3 DNA follows: TGTGCCTGGAGTATGCCCAGGATCAATCAGCCCCAGCATTTT. The genes are TRBV30 and TRBJ1-5; D gene unclear. Germline assignment: CDR1 GTSNPN and CDR2 SVGIG (reference sequence). The CDR3 is 14 amino acids. V lost 2 bases and J 3 bases, leaving 11 bases between the germline ends.

The chain uses TRBV30 and TRBJ2-1; TRBD1 matches 10 bases. The CDR3 spans 13 residues. J was trimmed by 10 bases and V by 1 base; bases with no gene match: 4. Germline CDR1 reads GTSNPN; CDR2 reads SVGIG (reference sequence). The CDR3 here is CAWSAGQGSEQFF. DNA of the CDR3: TGTGCCTGGAGTGCGGGACAGGGGTCGGAGCAGTTCTTC.

CDR3 nucleotide sequence: TGTGCCAGCAGCCCGGGACTAGCGGTTTACAATGAGCAGTTCTTC. This sequence encodes CASSPGLAVYNEQFF. The gene calls are TRBV11-3 and TRBJ2-1; 11 bases agree with TRBD2. Germline V gene data show CDR1 as SGHNT and CDR2 as YENEEA. Trimming at V came to 5 bases and at J to 4 bases, leaving 4 bases not matched to a gene. The CDR3 consists of 15 residues.

A note on this clone: The junction shows a germline mismatch at one end, possibly a read error. The CDR3 coding sequence is TGTGCCAGCAGCGTAACTAGCGGGGTTTACAATGAGCAGTTCTTC. It specifies CASSVTSGVYNEQFF. The chain has TRBV7-3 and TRBJ2-1; TRBD2 matches 10 bases. The CDR3 sequence is 15 residues long. Germline loops: CDR1 SGHTA, CDR2 FQGTGA.